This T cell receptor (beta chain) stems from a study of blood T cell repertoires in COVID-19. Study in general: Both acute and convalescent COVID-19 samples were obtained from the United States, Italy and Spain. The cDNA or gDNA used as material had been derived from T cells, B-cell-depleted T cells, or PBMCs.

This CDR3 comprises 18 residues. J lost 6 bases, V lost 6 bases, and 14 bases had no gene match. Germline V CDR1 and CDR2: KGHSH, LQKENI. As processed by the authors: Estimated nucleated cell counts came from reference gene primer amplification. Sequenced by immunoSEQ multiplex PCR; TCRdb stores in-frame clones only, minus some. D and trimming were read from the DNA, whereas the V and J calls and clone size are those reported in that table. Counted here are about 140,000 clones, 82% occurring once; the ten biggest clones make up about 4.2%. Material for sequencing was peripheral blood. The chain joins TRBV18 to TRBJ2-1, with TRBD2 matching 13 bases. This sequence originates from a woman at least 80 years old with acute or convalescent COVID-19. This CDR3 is CASSPRTSGRSRPNEQFF. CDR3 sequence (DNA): TGTGCCAGCTCTCCGAGGACTAGCGGGAGAAGTCGCCCCAATGAGCAGTTCTTC.